This section outlines one T cell receptor (beta chain) sequence together with its context. These data are taken from a study of Graves' ophthalmopathy and Graves' hyperthyroidism. The study amplified TCR beta CDR3 regions using RNA transcripts. Investigators did first-round RT-PCR with HTBI primers, then second-round multiplex PCR. MiXCR, run by TCRdb on the multiplex PCR reads, gives a single entry per CDR3 protein. The table lists more than 550,000 distinct CDR3 sequences, just over 40% of them singletons. V was clipped by 7 bases and J by 4 bases, with 9 bases between them. This CDR3 has 11 amino acids. Germline CDR1 reads SQVTM; CDR2 reads ANQGSEA.

The rearrangement uses TRBV29-1 and TRBJ2-3, with D uncertain. The sequence derives from an adult man with Graves' ophthalmopathy. The material sequenced was peripheral blood. The CDR3 nucleotides are TGCAGCGCGAAAGAGGCAGATACGCAGTATTTT. Protein sequence: CSAKEADTQYF.